These T cell receptor beta chains were read from a single sample in a study of T cell responses to AZD1222 COVID-19 vaccine. The protocol was immunoSEQ multiplex PCR, while the TCRdb copy is restricted to in-frame clones and leaves out a portion. The repertoire holds roughly 120,000 clones, 80% to 90% seen once, with approximately 1.6% in the top ten. This specimen was peripheral blood, taken on day 0 of AZD1222 vaccination. These receptors came from an adult in good health. The CDR3 runs from the conserved cysteine through the conserved F or W. A D gene is named only where the DNA matches it firmly. Not every row has a clone size; where given, it reads once, few, many or a size class.

v_gene	d_gene	j_gene	abundance	CDR3aa	CDR3nt
TRBV6-5	.	TRBJ1-4	once	CASTTPAGANEKLFF	TGTGCCAGCACCACACCGGCAGGAGCTAATGAAAAACTGTTTTTT
TRBV9	.	TRBJ1-2	.	CASSGEGGYGYTF	TGTGCCAGCAGTGGGGAGGGAGGTTATGGCTACACCTTC
TRBV6-1	TRBD2	TRBJ2-7	.	CASSEISGSSSYEQYF	TGTGCCAGCAGTGAAATTAGCGGGTCCAGCTCCTACGAGCAGTACTTC
TRBV23-1	.	TRBJ1-5	.	CASRRQGNQPQHF	TGCGCCAGCAGAAGACAGGGCAATCAGCCCCAGCATTTT
TRBV5-1	.	TRBJ1-4	few	CASSQGTTNEKLFF	TGCGCCAGCAGCCAGGGCACAACTAATGAAAAACTGTTTTTT
TRBV27	.	TRBJ1-1	.	CASSLSVGNTEAFF	TGTGCCAGCAGTTTATCTGTGGGAAACACTGAAGCTTTCTTT
TRBV5-1	.	TRBJ2-7	.	CASSLAVGIEQYF	TGCGCCAGCAGCTTGGCCGTCGGGATCGAGCAGTACTTC
TRBV24-1	.	TRBJ1-4	.	CATSDGREEGEKLFF	TGTGCCACCAGTGATGGGCGCGAGGAGGGCGAAAAACTGTTTTTT
TRBV4-1	.	TRBJ1-6	.	CASSPRYLTTRRVADSPLHF	TGCGCCAGCAGCCCCAGATATTTAACGACCAGGAGGGTCGCCGATTCACCCCTCCACTTT
TRBV6-5	TRBD1	TRBJ1-2	once	CASRGTGTGGRGYTF	TGTGCCAGCAGAGGAACCGGGACAGGGGGCCGGGGCTACACCTTC
TRBV6-6	.	TRBJ1-5	once	CASKITSGNQPQHF	TGTGCCAGCAAGATTACGTCGGGAAATCAGCCCCAGCATTTT
TRBV6-2/TRBV6-3	.	TRBJ2-1	.	CASSSESYNEQFF	TGTGCCAGCAGTTCAGAGTCCTACAATGAGCAGTTCTTC
TRBV6-2/TRBV6-3	.	TRBJ1-2	.	CASSYRHSTRGDFVVYTF	TGTGCCAGCAGTTATCGTCACAGCACCCGGGGAGATTTTGTTGTCTACACCTTC
TRBV7-3	TRBD1	TRBJ1-2	.	CASSLQTGGALNGYTF	TGTGCCAGCAGCTTACAAACAGGGGGCGCTTTGAACGGCTACACCTTC
TRBV6-2/TRBV6-3	.	TRBJ2-5	.	CASSHQETQYF	TGTGCCAGCAGCCACCAAGAGACCCAGTACTTC
TRBV28	.	TRBJ2-7	.	CASSLCGPGCPYEQYF	TGTGCCAGCAGTTTATGCGGGCCAGGCTGTCCCTACGAGCAGTACTTC
TRBV11-3	TRBD1	TRBJ1-1	.	CASSANRGGRNTEAFF	TGTGCCAGCAGCGCAAACAGGGGAGGTAGGAACACTGAAGCTTTCTTT
TRBV10-1	TRBD2	TRBJ2-7	.	CASSDSGLAGVPTYEQYF	TGCGCCAGCAGTGACTCGGGACTAGCGGGGGTCCCCACCTACGAGCAGTACTTC
TRBV15	.	TRBJ2-7	.	CATSREGGFDEQYF	TGTGCCACCAGCAGGGAAGGGGGTTTCGACGAGCAGTACTTC
TRBV5-1	.	TRBJ1-2	.	CASSKESNYGYTF	TGCGCCAGCAGTAAAGAGTCTAACTATGGCTACACCTTC
TRBV9	.	TRBJ1-2	.	CASSVLSGYGYTF	TGTGCCAGCAGCGTTTTATCGGGCTATGGCTACACCTTC
TRBV4-2	.	TRBJ1-2	.	CASSQEPSRNYGYTF	TGTGCCAGCAGCCAAGAACCTTCGCGGAACTATGGCTACACCTTC
TRBV24-1	TRBD2	TRBJ2-1	few	CATSDHPTASGKGSSYNEQFF	TGTGCCACCAGTGATCACCCGACGGCTAGCGGGAAGGGGAGCTCCTACAATGAGCAGTTCTTC
TRBV27	.	TRBJ1-1	.	CASSFGALNTEAFF	TGTGCCAGCAGTTTCGGGGCCCTGAACACTGAAGCTTTCTTT
TRBV19	TRBD1	TRBJ1-5	.	CASSSSGGGQPQHF	TGTGCCAGTAGTTCTTCAGGGGGTGGTCAGCCCCAGCATTTT
TRBV18	.	TRBJ1-5	.	CASSLESNQPQHF	TGTGCCAGCTCCTTAGAGAGCAATCAGCCCCAGCATTTT
TRBV7-2	.	TRBJ1-2	once	CASSQRQEIYGYTF	TGTGCCAGCAGCCAAAGACAGGAAATCTATGGCTACACCTTC
TRBV11-3	TRBD1	TRBJ2-3	once	CASSLEQGTDTQYF	TGTGCCAGCAGCTTAGAACAGGGGACAGATACGCAGTATTTT
TRBV19	.	TRBJ1-6	.	CASSIDRGAYSPLHF	TGTGCCAGTAGTATAGACAGGGGCGCGTATTCACCCCTCCACTTT
TRBV9	.	TRBJ2-3	.	CASSGGSTDTQYF	TGTGCCAGCAGCGGGGGGAGCACAGATACGCAGTATTTT
TRBV6-4	.	TRBJ2-1	.	CASSDSRENNEQFF	TGTGCCAGCAGTGACTCAAGGGAGAACAATGAGCAGTTCTTC
TRBV30	.	TRBJ1-5	.	CAWSRQNQPQHF	TGTGCCTGGAGTCGCCAAAATCAGCCCCAGCATTTT
TRBV19	.	TRBJ1-5	.	CASSIRDRKHF	TGTGCCAGTAGTATACGGGACCGGAAGCATTTT
TRBV24-1	TRBD2	TRBJ2-5	.	CATSDLSGGGQETQYF	TGTGCCACCAGTGATTTATCTGGGGGGGGGCAAGAGACCCAGTACTTC
TRBV19	.	TRBJ1-6	.	CASSSPGGGPGGSPLHF	TGTGCCAGTAGTAGCCCCGGGGGGGGCCCGGGTGGTTCACCCCTCCACTTT
TRBV24-1	TRBD1	TRBJ2-1	.	CATSDSRTGPHEQFF	TGTGCCACCAGTGATTCGAGGACAGGGCCCCATGAGCAGTTCTTC